This T cell receptor beta chain was observed in a study of T-cell reconstitution after alpha-beta-depleted transplantation in children. Unique molecular identifiers were incorporated during preparation of the TCRbeta library. TCRdb itself ran the PCR reads through MiXCR, one entry per CDR3 protein. The table shows about 500,000 distinct CDR3 sequences, with approximately 29% occurring only once. The sequence was obtained from a human donor who donated a stem cell graft to a child with aplastic anemia. The sequenced sample was PBMCs from the stem cell graft donor, obtained from the stem cell graft.

The chain's CDR3 is CASSLAQNYEQYV. CDR3 in DNA: TGTGCCAGCAGCTTGGCACAGAACTACGAGCAGTACGTC. The rearrangement uses TRBV5-5 and TRBJ2-7; no definite D call. Trimming shortened V by 0 bases and J by 3 bases, and 7 bases separated the two germline ends. CDR3 length: 13 residues. Germline-derived CDR1 and CDR2 are SGHKS and YYEKEE (reference sequence).